In this sample, the clone carrying this T cell receptor (beta chain) turned up a few times. The antigen is undetermined. This CDR3 is built from 16 residues. V was clipped by 5 bases and J by 1 base, with 18 bases between them. The V gene's germline CDR1 is SGHRS and CDR2 YFSETQ. Primers: 60 Vbeta forward and 13 Jbeta reverse. Sequencing was performed with immunoSEQ multiplex PCR; in TCRdb, only in-frame clones are kept and a portion is missing. The table lists roughly 220,000 clones, 70% of them singletons. The sample is drawn from a study of cytomegalovirus exposure and HLA in healthy donors. Study results and limitations: A list of approximately 150 TCR beta chains associated with cytomegalovirus was given. Later work showed greater clonal expansion in HLA-associated TCR beta chains than in equally common others.

The sample was PBMCs. The chain carries TRBV5-1 and TRBJ1-1, with D possibly TRBD1 on 5 matching bases. The TCR was taken from a man in his forties in good health and CMV-seropositive. The CDR3 spells CASRGVGEGPNTEAFF. In nucleotides, the CDR3 is TGCGCCAGCAGGGGGGTGGGGGAGGGGCCGAACACTGAAGCTTTCTTT.